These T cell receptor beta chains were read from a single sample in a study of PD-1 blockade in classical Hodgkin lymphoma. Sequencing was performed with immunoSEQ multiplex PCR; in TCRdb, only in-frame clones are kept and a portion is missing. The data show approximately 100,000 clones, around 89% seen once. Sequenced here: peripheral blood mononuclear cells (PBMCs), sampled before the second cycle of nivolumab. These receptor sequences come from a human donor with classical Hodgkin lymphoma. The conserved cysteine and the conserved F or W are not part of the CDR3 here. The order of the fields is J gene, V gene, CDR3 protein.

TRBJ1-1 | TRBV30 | AWSPGEVNTEAF
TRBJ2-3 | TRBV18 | ASSPQGRGTDTQY
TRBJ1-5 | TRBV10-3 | AISESHRVVNQPQH
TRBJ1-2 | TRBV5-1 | ASSPRTDNYGYT
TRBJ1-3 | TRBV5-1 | ASSLGQVGNTIY
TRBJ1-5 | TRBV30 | AWSGEGGALGNQPQH
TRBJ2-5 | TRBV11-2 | ASSLTGGAETQY
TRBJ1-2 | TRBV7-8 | ASSSRTGGLYGYT
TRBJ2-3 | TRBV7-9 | ASSQPGTSGKDTQY
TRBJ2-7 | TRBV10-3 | AISVSTSGSSYEQY
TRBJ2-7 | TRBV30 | AWGQGAGGQY
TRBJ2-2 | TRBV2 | ASKPSGGATGELF
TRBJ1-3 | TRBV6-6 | ASKSTGASSGNTIY
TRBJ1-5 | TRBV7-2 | ASSFWDSPNQPQH
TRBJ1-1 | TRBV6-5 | ASSRIGKMNTEAF
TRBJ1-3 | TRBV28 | ASSSRGGARNTIY
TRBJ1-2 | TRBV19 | ASSRRGLYTGTSRYGYT